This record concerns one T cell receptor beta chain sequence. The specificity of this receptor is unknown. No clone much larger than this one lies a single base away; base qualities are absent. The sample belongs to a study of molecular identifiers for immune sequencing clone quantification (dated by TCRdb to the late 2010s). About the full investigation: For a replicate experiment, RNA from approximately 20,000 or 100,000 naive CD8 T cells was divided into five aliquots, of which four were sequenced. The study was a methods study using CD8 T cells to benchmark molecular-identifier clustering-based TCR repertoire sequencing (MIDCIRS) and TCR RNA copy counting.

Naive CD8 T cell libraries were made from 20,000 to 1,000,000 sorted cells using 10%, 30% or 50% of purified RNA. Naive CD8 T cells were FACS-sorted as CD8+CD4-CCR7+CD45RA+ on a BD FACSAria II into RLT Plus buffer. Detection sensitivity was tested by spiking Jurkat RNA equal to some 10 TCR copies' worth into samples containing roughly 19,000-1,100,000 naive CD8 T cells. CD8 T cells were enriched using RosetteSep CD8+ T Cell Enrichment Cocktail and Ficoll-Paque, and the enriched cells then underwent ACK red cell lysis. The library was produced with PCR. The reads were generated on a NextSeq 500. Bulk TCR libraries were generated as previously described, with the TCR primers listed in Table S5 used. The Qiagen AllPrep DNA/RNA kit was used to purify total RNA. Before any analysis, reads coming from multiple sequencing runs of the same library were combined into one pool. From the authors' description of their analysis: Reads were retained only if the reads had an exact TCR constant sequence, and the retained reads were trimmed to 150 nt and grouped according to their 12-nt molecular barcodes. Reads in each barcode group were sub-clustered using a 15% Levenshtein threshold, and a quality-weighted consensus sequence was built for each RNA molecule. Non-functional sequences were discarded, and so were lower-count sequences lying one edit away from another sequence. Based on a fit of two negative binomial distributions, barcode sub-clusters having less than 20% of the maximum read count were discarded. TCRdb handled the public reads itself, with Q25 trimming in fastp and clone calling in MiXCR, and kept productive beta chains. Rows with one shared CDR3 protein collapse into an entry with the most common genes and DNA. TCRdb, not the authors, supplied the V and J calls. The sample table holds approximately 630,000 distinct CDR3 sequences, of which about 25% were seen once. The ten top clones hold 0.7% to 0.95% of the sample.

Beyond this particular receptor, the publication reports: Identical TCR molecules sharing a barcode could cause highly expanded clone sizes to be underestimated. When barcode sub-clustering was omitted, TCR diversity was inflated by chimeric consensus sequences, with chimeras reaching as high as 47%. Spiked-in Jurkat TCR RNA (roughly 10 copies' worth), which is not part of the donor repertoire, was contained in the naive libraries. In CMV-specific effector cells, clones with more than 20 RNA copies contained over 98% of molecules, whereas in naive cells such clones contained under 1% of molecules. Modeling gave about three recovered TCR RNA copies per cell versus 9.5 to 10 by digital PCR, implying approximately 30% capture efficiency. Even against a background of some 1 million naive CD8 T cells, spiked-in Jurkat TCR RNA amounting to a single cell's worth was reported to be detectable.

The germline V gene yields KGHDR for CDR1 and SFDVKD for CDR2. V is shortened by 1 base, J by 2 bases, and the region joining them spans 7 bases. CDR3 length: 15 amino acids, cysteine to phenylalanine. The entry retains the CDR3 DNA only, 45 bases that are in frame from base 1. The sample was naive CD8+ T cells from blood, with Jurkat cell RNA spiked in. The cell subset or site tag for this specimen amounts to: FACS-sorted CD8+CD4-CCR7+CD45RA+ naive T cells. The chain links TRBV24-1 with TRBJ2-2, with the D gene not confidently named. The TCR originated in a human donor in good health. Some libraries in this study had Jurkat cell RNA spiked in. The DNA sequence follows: TGTGCCACCAGTGATTTCTGGGCCAACACCGGGGAGCTGTTTTTT. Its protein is CATSDFWANTGELFF.